Listed here are 31 T cell receptor beta chains from one sample, sequenced in a study of T-cell memory formation after mild COVID-19. TCRdb processed the 5' RACE reads anew with MiXCR; each CDR3 protein has one entry. The sample lists roughly 130,000 distinct CDR3 sequences, less than 6.5% occurring once. Sequencing used PBMCs or a T cell subset sorted from them (not recorded which). The receptors come from an adult woman who had mild COVID-19 (a few samples of this study predate the infection). Cell type and time point are not known.

The chain recombines TRBV4-2 with TRBJ1-1; weak D call: TRBD1 (5 bases). Germline V CDR1 and CDR2: LGHNA, YNFKEQ. The CDR3 has 15 residues. The germline V and J ends were trimmed by 3 bases and 2 bases, with 13 bases remaining between them. CDR3 sequence: CASSQSGRANTEAFF. Here the CDR3 DNA reads TGTGCCAGCAGCCAGTCCGGCAGGGCAAACACTGAAGCTTTCTTT.

This clonotype was seen many times. The genes are TRBV20-1 and TRBJ2-1; 10 nucleotides match TRBD2. CDR3 size: 14 residues. The germline gives CDR1 DFQATT, CDR2 SNEGSKA (reference sequence). J gave up 6 bases and V 5 bases, and 7 bases lay outside the gene matches. The CDR3 nucleotides read TGCAGTGCTTCCAGCGGGAGGGCCACCAATGAGCAGTTCTTC. The encoded protein is CSASSGRATNEQFF.

This clonotype came up a few times. The CDR3 coding sequence is TGCAGCGTAACAGGGGGAAGTGGCTACACCTTC. Protein: CSVTGGSGYTF. V and J are TRBV29-1 and TRBJ1-2; 8 bases are a match to TRBD1. The germline gives CDR1 SQVTM, CDR2 ANQGSEA. V trimming: 6 bases; J trimming: 7 bases; junction bases outside the gene matches: 4. The CDR3 totals 11 residues.

The chain joins TRBV4-1 to TRBJ2-1; 10 bases match TRBD1. Per the germline V gene, CDR1 is MGHRA and CDR2 is YSYEKL. The CDR3 spans 14 residues. The J segment lost 7 bases and the V segment lost 5 bases, leaving 5 bases of the junction unmatched. CDR3 residues: CASSWTGGGNEQFF. For the CDR3, the DNA is TGCGCCAGCAGCTGGACAGGGGGAGGGAATGAGCAGTTCTTC.

The chain uses TRBV7-2 and TRBJ1-2; D perhaps matches TRBD1 (6 bases). Germline CDR1 and CDR2: SGHTA and FQGNSA. Trimming took off 4 bases at V and 8 bases at J, with 14 bases between the two ends. The CDR3 totals 13 residues. In DNA, the CDR3 is TGTGCCAGCAGCTCAATCGGACAGCGCGGCTACACCTTC. Amino acid sequence: CASSSIGQRGYTF. Full variable domain (missing parts from reference TRBV7-2 and TRBJ1-2): GAGVSQSPSNKVTEKGKDVELRCDPISGHTALYWYRQSLGQGLEFLIYFQGNSAPDKSGLPSDRFSAERTGGSVSTLTIQRTQQEDSAVYLCASSSIGQRGYTFGSGTRLTVV.

The CDR3 region has the DNA TGTGCCAGCAGCAGGGCGGGTGAGACCCAGTACTTC. Translation gives CASSRAGETQYF. The chain links TRBV11-2 to TRBJ2-5; weak D call: TRBD2 (5 bases). V was shortened by 5 bases and J by 5 bases, with 9 bases between the two germline ends. The CDR3 length is 12 residues. CDR1 and CDR2 from the germline V gene are SGHAT and FQNNGV.

In this sample, this clonotype turned up a few times. The chain uses TRBV7-2 and TRBJ2-5; D might be TRBD1 (5 bases). The germline CDR1 and CDR2 sequences are SGHTA and FQGNSA. Trimming pared 5 bases from V and 1 base from J, leaving 11 bases between. The CDR3 covers 14 residues. CDR3 region: CASSLGQGQETQYF. The CDR3 nucleotides read TGTGCCAGCAGCCTGGGGCAGGGCCAAGAGACCCAGTACTTC. Looking up the rest from reference TRBV7-2 and TRBJ2-5 gives the full variable domain: GAGVSQSPSNKVTEKGKDVELRCDPISGHTALYWYRQSLGQGLEFLIYFQGNSAPDKSGLPSDRFSAERTGGSVSTLTIQRTQQEDSAVYLCASSLGQGQETQYFGPGTRLLVL.

The chain uses TRBV12-3 or TRBV12-4 and TRBJ2-7, with 9 bases fitting TRBD1. V shed 7 bases and J 5 bases; nucleotides not matched to a gene: 12. The CDR3 runs 15 residues. CDR3 sequence (DNA): TGTGCCAGCAAACCCGCCGGGACAGGGACCCACGAGCAGTACTTC. Protein product: CASKPAGTGTHEQYF.

This clonotype was seen ten or more times. The chain uses TRBV9 and TRBJ2-7; D gene uncertain. The ends were cut back, 4 bases at V and 5 bases at J, with 25 bases in the middle. CDR3 length: 17 amino acids. Germline V gene data show CDR1 as SGDLS and CDR2 as YYNGEE. In DNA form, the CDR3 reads TGTGCCAGCAGCCTGATGGACGAGGCAAGGGATAGAAACGAGCAGTACTTC. This gives the protein CASSLMDEARDRNEQYF.

The rearrangement joins TRBV12-3 or TRBV12-4 to TRBJ2-1; 7 bases agree with TRBD2. Trimming took 7 bases from V and 1 from J; bases not matched to a gene: 10. This CDR3 region has 16 residues. In DNA, the CDR3 is TGTGCCAGCATAAAACGGAACGGGGGGTCCTACAATGAGCAGTTCTTC. As protein: CASIKRNGGSYNEQFF.

Many counts were recorded for this clonotype. The chain has TRBV28 and TRBJ2-5, with 10 bases aligning to TRBD1. V lost 10 bases, J lost 5 bases, and 10 bases stayed unmatched. Germline V gene sequence: CDR1 MDHEN, CDR2 SYDVKM. The CDR3 has 14 residues. In DNA, the CDR3 is TGTGCCATCCTCCGGGACAGGGGCGTTGAGACCCAGTACTTC. This codes for CAILRDRGVETQYF.

This clonotype was detected a few times. J is TRBJ2-7 and V is TRBV3-1; D might be TRBD1 (8 bases). Trimming cost V 2 bases and J 1 base, with 12 bases left between them. This CDR3 has 15 amino acids. CDR1 and CDR2 (germline): LGHDT, YNNKEL (reference sequence). CDR3 nucleotide sequence: TGTGCCAGCAGCCAAAGCGGGACAGGATCCTACGAGCAGTACTTC. It codes for CASSQSGTGSYEQYF.

This clonotype was seen many times. The genes are TRBV20-1 and TRBJ2-1; 8 bases map to TRBD2. J lost 2 bases, V lost 5 bases, and 5 bases had no gene match. The germline CDR1 and CDR2 sequences are DFQATT and SNEGSKA (reference sequence). This CDR3 has 14 residues. The CDR3 spells CSASTGGPYNEQFF. Written as DNA, the CDR3 is TGCAGTGCTTCTACGGGGGGGCCCTACAATGAGCAGTTCTTC.

There are a few counts of this clonotype. The genes are TRBV12-3 or TRBV12-4 and TRBJ2-3; maybe TRBD2 (5 bases). The CDR3 consists of 13 residues. V lost 2 bases and J lost 4, with 7 bases in between. CDR3 nucleotides: TGTGCCAGCAGTTTACGAGGGTCAGATACGCAGTATTTT. It translates to CASSLRGSDTQYF.

The chain employs TRBV6-2 or TRBV6-3 and TRBJ2-1; 7 bases agree with TRBD1. The CDR3 is 14 amino acids. Trimming removed 6 bases from V and 13 bases from J; junction bases left unmatched: 15. Germline V gene sequence: CDR1 MNHEY, CDR2 SVGEGT. The CDR3 coding sequence is TGTGCCAGCAGCCTCACCAACGGACAGGCCGGTCAGTTCTTC. It encodes CASSLTNGQAGQFF.

This clonotype occurred many times. CDR3 coding DNA: TGTGCCAGCAGCCAGCAGAGAAACACCGGGGAGCTGTTTTTT. The encoded protein is CASSQQRNTGELFF. The chain combines TRBV7-2 with TRBJ2-2; D unresolved. The V end was cut by 5 bases, the J end by 2 bases, with 9 bases between. This CDR3 has 14 amino acids. The V gene's germline CDR1 is SGHTA and CDR2 FQGNSA.

This clonotype was seen repeatedly, ten times or more. This chain uses TRBV7-9 with TRBJ1-2; perhaps TRBD1 as D (6 bases). The germline V gene has CDR1 SEHNR and CDR2 FQNEAQ (reference sequence). This CDR3 is 15 amino acids long. The germline V and J ends were trimmed by 5 bases and 2 bases, with 15 bases remaining between them. The chain's CDR3 is CASSTHLTGNYGYTF. CDR3 in DNA: TGTGCCAGCAGCACCCACCTGACAGGCAACTATGGCTACACCTTC.

This clonotype has at least ten counts. The gene calls are TRBV24-1 and TRBJ2-5, with D perhaps matching TRBD2 (5 bases). This CDR3 has 15 residues. The germline CDR1 and CDR2 sequences are KGHDR and SFDVKD. V lost 4 bases and J 7 bases, leaving 18 bases between the germline ends. The CDR3 is CATSETTRDGGTQYF. CDR3 nucleotides: TGTGCCACCAGTGAAACGACCCGGGATGGCGGGACCCAGTACTTC.

In DNA form, the CDR3 reads TGTGCCAGCTCCTCCGAGGCGGGAGGGAGCACTGAAGCTTTCTTT. Protein: CASSSEAGGSTEAFF. The chain is built from TRBV18 and TRBJ1-1; no clear D gene. Trimming took off 6 bases at V and 4 bases at J, with 18 bases between the two ends. This CDR3 spans 15 amino acids. Germline loops: CDR1 KGHSH, CDR2 LQKENI.

This clonotype came up a few times. The CDR3 nucleotides read TGTGCCAGCAGCCATAGGAGACAGGGTCCCTACGAGCAGTACTTC. Its protein is CASSHRRQGPYEQYF. This chain connects TRBV11-3 to TRBJ2-7; 7 bases are shared with TRBD1. CDR3 length equals 15 residues. The germline CDR1 and CDR2 sequences are SGHNT and YENEEA. Trimming cost V 5 bases and J 2 bases; bases outside gene matches: 9.

The chain couples TRBV29-1 to TRBJ2-2; TRBD1 aligns across 7 bases. This CDR3 has 13 residues. CDR1 and CDR2 (germline): SQVTM, ANQGSEA. The trim removed 4 bases at V and 6 bases at J, leaving 5 bases unmatched. CDR3 DNA: TGCAGCGTTGGTGAGGGGGCGGCCGGGGAGCTGTTTTTT. Residues: CSVGEGAAGELFF.

In its sample, this clonotype was seen many times. This chain uses TRBV5-1 with TRBJ2-5; 9 bases are a match to TRBD2. The germline gives CDR1 SGHRS, CDR2 YFSETQ. V lost 6 bases and J lost 1; bases outside the gene matches: 7. CDR3 length: 15 amino acids. CDR3 DNA sequence: TGCGCCAGCACCCAGCGGGGGGCCTCCCAAGAGACCCAGTACTTC. Its protein product is CASTQRGASQETQYF.

This clonotype was seen a few times. CDR3 in amino acids: CASSTGDRAHSNQPQHF. The CDR3 nucleotides read TGTGCCAGTAGTACGGGAGACAGGGCCCATAGCAATCAGCCCCAGCATTTT. V is TRBV19 and J is TRBJ1-5; TRBD1 agrees at 7 bases. The CDR3 is 17 residues long. J gave up 0 bases and V 4 bases, and 9 bases lay outside the gene matches. The germline gives CDR1 LNHDA, CDR2 SQIVND (reference sequence).

This clonotype was observed a few times. V and J are TRBV6-5 and TRBJ1-2; 7 positions agree with TRBD1. The CDR3 spans 14 residues. CDR1 MNHEY and CDR2 SVGAGI come from the germline V gene. Trimming at V came to 4 bases and at J to 6 bases, leaving 8 bases not matched to a gene. This CDR3 reads CASSFDRASNGYTF. The DNA for the CDR3 is TGTGCCAGCAGTTTCGACAGGGCGTCAAATGGCTACACCTTC.

This clonotype was counted only a few times. The V and J genes are TRBV20-1 and TRBJ1-2, with a weak D call TRBD1 (6 bases). The CDR3 contains 15 residues. Trimming took off 0 bases at V and 5 bases at J, with 16 bases between the two ends. Germline V gives CDR1 DFQATT, CDR2 SNEGSKA (reference sequence). The CDR3: CSARDPTGLAYGYTF. For the CDR3, the DNA is TGCAGTGCTAGAGATCCCACAGGGTTGGCGTATGGCTACACCTTC.

This clonotype was counted at least ten times. This rearrangement joins TRBV5-1 to TRBJ2-1; 8 bases line up with TRBD2. Germline V gene data show CDR1 as SGHRS and CDR2 as YFSETQ. With V trimmed by 0 bases and J by 6 bases, 8 bases remained unmatched. The CDR3 has 16 amino acids. The CDR3 bases are TGCGCCAGCAGCTTGGGCGGCAGCGGGAGCTTCAATGAGCAGTTCTTC. It yields the protein CASSLGGSGSFNEQFF.

The sample holds many counts of this clonotype. The chain has TRBV20-1 and TRBJ1-2; 8 positions agree with TRBD1. CDR3 length: 14 amino acids. Germline assignment: CDR1 DFQATT and CDR2 SNEGSKA (reference sequence). The V segment lost 2 bases and the J segment 6 bases; nucleotides outside the gene matches: 8. The CDR3 sequence: CSARNPGGRDGYTF. Written as DNA, the CDR3 is TGCAGTGCTAGAAATCCAGGGGGCCGGGATGGCTACACCTTC.

The V call is TRBV18, the J call TRBJ1-5, with 9 bases aligning to TRBD1. CDR3 length: 15 residues. V dropped 3 bases and J dropped 4; count of bases not matched to a gene: 4. CDR1 and CDR2 (germline): KGHSH, LQKENI. CDR3 amino acids: CASSPPGTGNQPQHF. The CDR3 DNA is TGTGCCAGCTCACCGCCTGGGACAGGGAATCAGCCCCAGCATTTT. The complete variable domain, with remaining parts taken from reference TRBV18 and TRBJ1-5, reads NAGVMQNPRHLVRRRGQEARLRCSPMKGHSHVYWYRQLPEEGLKFMVYLQKENIIDESGMPKERFSAEFPKEGPSILRIQQVVRGDSAAYFCASSPPGTGNQPQHFGDGTRLSIL.

DNA of the CDR3: TGCGCCAGCAGCTTGATGACTAGCGGGGGGGCAACAGATACGCAGTATTTT. This sequence encodes CASSLMTSGGATDTQYF. V and J are TRBV5-1 and TRBJ2-3; 14 bases agree with TRBD2. CDR3 length: 17 amino acids. Germline trimming cut 1 base from V and 3 bases from J; bases unmatched to any gene: 4. Germline CDR1 SGHRS, CDR2 YFSETQ.

This chain connects TRBV5-1 to TRBJ1-2; 8 bases are shared with TRBD1. This CDR3 is 15 amino acids long. Germline loops: CDR1 SGHRS, CDR2 YFSETQ. V lost 2 bases and J lost 4; bases outside the gene matches: 7. CDR3 protein: CASSLTSGGVYGYTF. The DNA for the CDR3 is TGCGCCAGCAGCTTAACTTCAGGGGGCGTCTATGGCTACACCTTC.

There are many counts of this clonotype. The V and J genes are TRBV5-5 and TRBJ2-5; 8 nucleotides line up with TRBD1. From germline, CDR1 is SGHKS and CDR2 YYEKEE (reference sequence). CDR3 length: 17 residues. After removal of 5 bases from V and 5 bases from J, the junction contained 17 bases not matched to a gene. The CDR3 loop is CASRWTREADRAETQYF. In DNA form, the CDR3 reads TGTGCCAGCAGATGGACGAGGGAAGCGGACAGGGCGGAGACCCAGTACTTC. The full variable domain, completed using reference TRBV5-5 and TRBJ2-5, is DAGVTQSPTHLIKTRGQQVTLRCSPISGHKSVSWYQQVLGQGPQFIFQYYEKEERGRGNFPDRFSARQFPNYSSELNVNALLLGDSALYLCASRWTREADRAETQYFGPGTRLLVL.